The rows below give T cell receptor beta chains drawn from one sample of a study of post-analysis software for immune sequencing data. TCRdb re-derived calls from the PCR reads in MiXCR, one entry per CDR3 protein. This table holds hundreds of thousands of distinct CDR3 sequences, about 60% found once. Material: blood. The receptors were gathered from a girl aged 2-15 years with multiple sclerosis. Both conserved end residues are part of each CDR3. The D gene is left open where the match is weak. Part of the rows lack a size; the others show once, few, many or a class for expanded clones.

d_call clone_size j_call v_call cdr3_aa cdr3_nt
TRBD1 few TRBJ1-2 TRBV12-3/TRBV12-4 CASRRDRPRQNYGYTF TGTGCCAGCAGGCGGGACAGGCCTCGGCAAAACTATGGCTACACCTTC
. . TRBJ2-5 TRBV24-1 CATSDKQGQETQYF TGTGCCACCAGTGACAAACAGGGACAAGAGACCCAGTACTTC
TRBD1 . TRBJ2-7 TRBV11-2 CASSKKWTGIYEQYF TGTGCCAGCAGCAAAAAATGGACAGGGATCTACGAGCAGTACTTC
TRBD1 . TRBJ2-1 TRBV6-5 CASSYSGTGKVNEQFF TGTGCCAGCAGTTACTCGGGGACAGGGAAGGTAAATGAGCAGTTCTTC
TRBD1 . TRBJ2-7 TRBV20-1 CSARAADRGSYEQYF TGCAGTGCTAGAGCCGCGGACAGGGGTTCCTACGAGCAGTACTTC
. . TRBJ2-7 TRBV29-1 CSVYGQYEQYF TGCAGCGTCTACGGACAGTACGAGCAGTACTTC
TRBD2 . TRBJ2-1 TRBV6-6 CASSYLRLAGVEQFF TGTGCCAGCAGTTACCTGCGACTAGCGGGAGTTGAGCAGTTCTTC
. few TRBJ2-7 TRBV6-5 CASSYRLDGNEQYF TGTGCCAGCAGTTACAGGCTAGACGGGAACGAGCAGTACTTC
. few TRBJ2-1 TRBV19 CASSPTLSSYNEQFF TGTGCCAGTAGTCCGACCCTGAGCTCCTACAATGAGCAGTTCTTC
TRBD2 . TRBJ2-1 TRBV7-9 CASSLGALAGVYNEQFF TGTGCCAGCAGCTTAGGGGCACTAGCGGGGGTCTACAATGAGCAGTTCTTC
TRBD2 . TRBJ2-5 TRBV5-1 CASSLAGVFQETQYF TGCGCCAGCAGCTTAGCGGGAGTCTTCCAAGAGACCCAGTACTTC
. . TRBJ2-1 TRBV2 CASSRLGGGGSAEQFF TGTGCCAGCAGCCGTCTTGGTGGGGGAGGCTCCGCTGAGCAGTTCTTC
TRBD2 few TRBJ2-1 TRBV12-3/TRBV12-4 CASSEPTLTSGRGTYNEQFF TGTGCCAGCAGCGAACCCACACTGACTAGCGGGAGGGGCACCTACAATGAGCAGTTCTTC
. . TRBJ2-7 TRBV12-3/TRBV12-4 CASSAARVSEQYF TGTGCCAGCAGTGCCGCTCGGGTCTCCGAGCAGTACTTC
. . TRBJ2-7 TRBV27 CASNDLVSYEQYF TGTGCCAGCAACGATCTCGTCAGCTACGAGCAGTACTTC
. . TRBJ1-2 TRBV5-1 CASSLDRARSGYTF TGCGCCAGCAGCTTGGACAGGGCACGGAGTGGCTACACCTTC